This passage covers 30 T cell receptor beta chains from one sample sequenced in a study of blood T cells in healthy people across ages (dated by TCRdb to between 2015 and 2017). Libraries were constructed by 5' RACE. Instrument used: Illumina HiSeq 2500. A second PCR of about 6 to 11 cycles was performed with a sample-barcoded 5' primer and a J-beta primer mix. The raw public data were reprocessed by TCRdb itself: fastp quality trimming at Q25, MiXCR clonotype calling, in-frame beta chains only. Duplicate CDR3 protein sequences are folded into a single record with the most common DNA and genes. Recorded for this sample are some 1,500,000 distinct CDR3 sequences; roughly 43% of them occurred a single time. About 4% of the sample lies in the top ten. Material for sequencing was blood. Every receptor here comes from a woman aged 18 to 35 in good health.

The chain has TRBV6-1 and TRBJ1-2, with D possibly TRBD1 on 5 matching bases. The germline V gene has CDR1 MNHNS and CDR2 SASEGT. V dropped 6 bases and J dropped 8 bases, with 19 bases sitting between them. The CDR3 loop spans 14 amino acids. CDR3 bases: TGTGCCAGCAGGCTAACGGGACGCCCGGCGGGCTACACCTTC. Translated: CASRLTGRPAGYTF.

This clonotype has just a few counts. One end of the junction varies from germline; a read error may be responsible. CDR3 nucleotide sequence: TGTGCTAGCAGCTTAGCGCTTGGTAGAGAAGAGCAGTTCTTC. Amino acids: CASSLALGREEQFF. V is TRBV7-7 and J is TRBJ2-1; D perhaps matches TRBD2 (5 bases). The CDR3 runs 14 residues. Germline V gene data show CDR1 as SSHAT and CDR2 as FNYEAQ (reference sequence).

The V call is TRBV7-9, the J call TRBJ2-1; the match to TRBD2 covers 10 bases. CDR1 and CDR2 from the germline V gene are SEHNR and FQNEAQ (reference sequence). V dropped 3 bases and J dropped 8; count of bases not matched to a gene: 7. The CDR3 is 15 amino acids. The CDR3: CASSLGRAGGHEQFF. The CDR3 nucleotides read TGTGCCAGCAGCTTGGGTAGAGCGGGAGGGCATGAGCAGTTCTTC.

This clonotype appeared once. The chain recombines TRBV27 with TRBJ2-5; D could derive from TRBD1 or TRBD2 (5 bases each). The DNA matches TRBJ2-7 better at its end, which makes the J call doubtful. Germline values: CDR1 MNHEY, CDR2 SMNVEV (reference sequence). CDR3 size: 13 residues. CDR3 loop: CASSLSNGAEQYF. CDR3 bases: TGTGCCAGCAGTTTATCGAACGGGGCCGAGCAGTACTTC.

The table lists this clonotype with a few counts. The rearrangement joins TRBV4-1 to TRBJ1-6; D is possibly TRBD1 (5 bases). V shed 3 bases and J shed 4 bases, with 13 bases lying between them. This CDR3 has 16 amino acids. Germline CDR1 is MGHRA and CDR2 is YSYEKL. CDR3 protein: CASSHPGETYNSPLHF. The CDR3 DNA follows: TGCGCCAGCAGCCATCCGGGGGAGACATATAATTCACCCCTCCACTTT.

A few counts support this clonotype. The chain joins TRBV20-1 to TRBJ2-4; 8 bases line up with TRBD1. The DNA end favors TRBJ2-5, so the J call may be wrong. CDR1 is DFQATT and CDR2 is SNEGSKA in the germline V gene (reference sequence). The length of the CDR3 is 14 residues. The CDR3 loop reads CSAATGEWKETQYF. In nucleotides, the CDR3 is TGCAGTGCAGCGACAGGGGAATGGAAAGAGACCCAGTACTTC.

To note about this clonotype: Being one base from a much bigger clone, this may be a read error. The chain couples TRBV7-8 to TRBJ2-3, with D maybe TRBD1 (5 bases). CDR3 length: 16 amino acids. CDR1 SGHVS and CDR2 FQNEAQ come from the germline V gene. Trimming shortened V by 5 bases and J by 4 bases, and 19 bases separated the two germline ends. The CDR3 protein is CASSPWTRRVADTQYF. The CDR3 nucleotides are TGTGCCAGCAGCCCTTGGACAAGGAGAGTGGCAGATACGCAGTATTTT. Looking up the rest from reference TRBV7-8 and TRBJ2-3 gives the full variable domain: GAGVSQSPRYKVAKRGQDVALRCDPISGHVSLFWYQQALGQGPEFLTYFQNEAQLDKSGLPSDRFFAERPEGSVSTLKIQRTQQEDSAVYLCASSPWTRRVADTQYFGPGTRLTVL.

V usage is TRBV30 and J usage is TRBJ2-3; 12 bases are shared with TRBD2. CDR1 and CDR2 from the germline V gene are GTSNPN and SVGIG (reference sequence). The CDR3 length is 15 residues. Trimming removed 2 bases from V and 3 bases from J; junction bases left unmatched: 3. In DNA, the CDR3 is TGTGCCTGGAGTCTAGCGGGAGGGCGGACAGATACGCAGTATTTT. This translates into CAWSLAGGRTDTQYF.

The chain couples TRBV20-1 to TRBJ1-1, with D hard to call. Germline V gene sequence: CDR1 DFQATT, CDR2 SNEGSKA (reference sequence). V was cut by 0 bases and J by 1 base, with 6 bases left in between. CDR3 length: 13 amino acids. CDR3 in amino acids: CSARDMRNTEAFF. In DNA, the CDR3 is TGCAGTGCTAGAGACATGAGGAACACTGAAGCTTTCTTT.

The rearrangement joins TRBV29-1 to TRBJ2-5; the match to TRBD1 covers 8 bases. TRBJ2-7 matches the DNA end more closely, so the J call is doubtful. The CDR3 spans 12 residues. Per the germline V gene, CDR1 is SQVTM and CDR2 is ANQGSEA. As DNA, the CDR3 is TGCAGCGTTGAAAGTCAGGGGGCCGAGCAGTACTTC. Translated: CSVESQGAEQYF.

The chain recombines TRBV4-3 with TRBJ2-7; D call uncertain. CDR3 length equals 14 residues. The ends were cut back, 4 bases at V and 3 bases at J, with 13 bases in the middle. Germline CDR1 is LGHNA and CDR2 is YSLEER. CDR3 DNA sequence: TGCGCCAGCAGCCGAGATTACGGAAGCTACGAGCAGTACTTC. Amino acid sequence: CASSRDYGSYEQYF.

Only a few counts were recorded for this clonotype. The chain combines TRBV27 with TRBJ1-2; D unclear. V was cut by 1 base and J by 5 bases, with 14 bases left in between. This CDR3 contains 15 residues. Germline lookup yields CDR1 MNHEY and CDR2 SMNVEV (reference sequence). CDR3 loop: CASSLYQDPGYGYTF. CDR3 coding DNA: TGTGCCAGCAGTTTATACCAGGACCCGGGGTATGGCTACACCTTC.

This clonotype has more than one count but fewer than ten. V and J are TRBV20-1 and TRBJ2-1; D may be TRBD2 (7 bases). The CDR3 runs 13 residues. V gave up 4 bases and J gave up 4 bases, with 11 bases separating them. Germline CDR1 DFQATT, CDR2 SNEGSKA (reference sequence). The CDR3 loop reads CSATRGQYNEQFF. As DNA, the CDR3 is TGCAGTGCTACGCGGGGGCAGTACAATGAGCAGTTCTTC.

On this clonotype itself: A junction end diverges from the germline sequence, so it may reflect a read error. The CDR3 DNA follows: TGTGCCACCGGCAGCGGGACAGGGGGTGGCTACACCTTC. This gives the protein CATGSGTGGGYTF. The V and J genes are TRBV15 and TRBJ1-2; 11 bases match TRBD1. This CDR3 spans 13 amino acids. Germline loops: CDR1 LNHNV, CDR2 YYDKDF (reference sequence).

This sequence joins TRBV12-5 and TRBJ2-1, with D tentatively TRBD2 (6 bases). Germline V gives CDR1 LGHNT, CDR2 FRNRAP. The CDR3 covers 12 residues. V was pared by 8 bases and J by 6 bases, with 11 bases between. CDR3: CASCCSGNEQFF. The CDR3 DNA is TGTGCTAGTTGTTGTAGCGGCAATGAGCAGTTCTTC.

In its sample, this clonotype was seen a few times. The J gene is TRBJ2-3, the V gene TRBV24-1; no definite D call. CDR1 is KGHDR, CDR2 SFDVKD, per germline. V lost 3 bases to trimming and J lost 4 bases, with 7 bases between them. This CDR3 has 13 amino acids. Here the CDR3 reads CATSDVWADTQYF. The CDR3 DNA is TGTGCCACCAGTGATGTCTGGGCAGATACGCAGTATTTT.

The chain links TRBV30 to TRBJ1-5; D is undetermined. V dropped 1 base and J dropped 0 bases, with 7 bases sitting between them. The length of the CDR3 is 14 residues. Germline CDR1 reads GTSNPN; CDR2 reads SVGIG (reference sequence). The CDR3 loop is CAWSGLYSNQPQHF. The CDR3 bases are TGTGCCTGGAGTGGCCTTTATAGCAATCAGCCCCAGCATTTT. The full variable domain, in which reference TRBV30 and TRBJ1-5 provide the parts outside the CDR3, is SQTIHQWPATLVQPVGSPLSLECTVEGTSNPNLYWYRQAAGRGLQLLFYSVGIGQISSEVPQNLSASRPQDRQFILSSKKLLLSDSGFYLCAWSGLYSNQPQHFGDGTRLSIL.

This clonotype was seen a handful of times. The V and J genes are TRBV28 and TRBJ2-1; a weak D match, TRBD2 (6 bases). The germline gives CDR1 MDHEN, CDR2 SYDVKM. V lost 1 base, J lost 7 bases, and 14 bases lay in between. This CDR3 spans 15 amino acids. CDR3 in amino acids: CASSLSGERWNEQFF. CDR3 nucleotide sequence: TGTGCCAGCAGTTTATCGGGGGAGCGTTGGAATGAGCAGTTCTTC.

The genes are TRBV9 and TRBJ2-1, with 8 bases identical to TRBD2. V shed 0 bases and J 6 bases; nucleotides not matched to a gene: 8. CDR1 is SGDLS and CDR2 is YYNGEE in the germline V gene. This CDR3 region has 16 residues. This chain's CDR3 is CASSVAPSGGFNEQFF. In DNA, the CDR3 is TGTGCCAGCAGCGTAGCTCCGAGCGGGGGCTTCAATGAGCAGTTCTTC.

The CDR3 reads CSASYRVFSNQPQHF. The CDR3 DNA reads TGCAGTGCTAGTTATCGGGTCTTTAGCAATCAGCCCCAGCATTTT. V is TRBV20-1 and J is TRBJ1-5; D unresolved. Trimming removed 3 bases from V and 0 bases from J, with 12 bases in between. CDR3 size: 15 residues. Germline V gene data show CDR1 as DFQATT and CDR2 as SNEGSKA (reference sequence).

V is TRBV11-2 and J is TRBJ2-3; D gene uncertain. Germline CDR1 reads SGHAT; CDR2 reads FQNNGV. Trimming took off 2 bases at V and 2 bases at J, with 14 bases between the two ends. The CDR3 covers 16 residues. This chain's CDR3 is CASSLPLLVDTDTQYF. CDR3 DNA sequence: TGTGCCAGCAGCTTACCCCTCCTGGTCGACACAGATACGCAGTATTTT.

At least ten counts were recorded for this clonotype. CDR3: CASSYSGGGQPQHF. The CDR3 nucleotides are TGTGCCAGCAGTTACTCGGGGGGGGGCCAGCCCCAGCATTTT. The V call is TRBV6-2 or TRBV6-3, the J call TRBJ1-5; tentative D call: TRBD1 (6 bases). The germline CDR1 and CDR2 sequences are MNHEY and SVGEGT. Deletions cut 0 bases from V and 7 bases from J, with 10 bases between. There are 14 residues in the CDR3.

This clonotype was seen only a few times. V is TRBV12-3 or TRBV12-4 and J is TRBJ1-1, with TRBD1 as a possible D gene (6 bases). This CDR3 is built from 16 residues. V was shortened by 8 bases and J by 7 bases, with 26 bases between the two germline ends. Written as DNA, the CDR3 is TGTGCCAGCTTGCTACCCGGGGGAAGGGGGAATGTTGAAGCTTTCTTT. It specifies CASLLPGGRGNVEAFF.

The table lists this clonotype with many counts. The V and J genes are TRBV7-6 and TRBJ2-7, with D perhaps matching TRBD2 (5 bases). Germline CDR1 is SGHVS and CDR2 is FNYEAQ. CDR3 length: 15 residues. Trimming removed 3 bases at V and 6 bases at J, with 18 bases between. For the CDR3, the DNA is TGTGCCAGCAGCTTGGAACGCGGGCATTCAGCCGAGCAGTACTTC. Protein: CASSLERGHSAEQYF.

This chain joins TRBV6-5 and TRBJ2-7; D may be TRBD2 (5 bases). In germline, CDR1 is MNHEY, CDR2 SVGAGI. This CDR3 contains 14 residues. V gave up 4 bases and J gave up 2 bases, with 12 bases separating them. CDR3 DNA sequence: TGTGCCAGCAGTTCTGACGGGATAACCTACGAGCAGTACTTC. Protein: CASSSDGITYEQYF.

A few counts support this clonotype. In DNA form, the CDR3 reads TGTGCCAGCAGGTCTAGCCGTGAGCAGTTCTTC. Translation: CASRSSREQFF. V is TRBV6-2 or TRBV6-3 and J is TRBJ2-1; perhaps TRBD2 as D (5 bases). V was cut by 6 bases and J by 9 bases, with 9 bases left in between. Germline V gene lookup returns CDR1 MNHEY and CDR2 SVGEGT. The CDR3 length is 11 residues.

V is TRBV6-1 and J is TRBJ1-4, with 8 bases matching TRBD1. The J segment lost 6 bases and the V segment lost 4 bases, leaving 10 bases of the junction unmatched. The CDR3 loop spans 16 amino acids. The germline CDR1 and CDR2 sequences are MNHNS and SASEGT. CDR3 protein: CASSASAGGADEKLFF. The CDR3 DNA is TGTGCCAGCAGTGCTTCAGCAGGGGGCGCGGATGAAAAACTGTTTTTT.

The chain is built from TRBV3-1 and TRBJ1-2; perhaps TRBD1 as D (6 bases). The CDR3 length is 16 residues. Between the trimmed V and J ends, which lost 3 bases and 3 bases, there was a span of 17 bases. The germline gives CDR1 LGHDT, CDR2 YNNKEL (reference sequence). The CDR3 region is CASSHLQGIIHYGYTF. The CDR3 DNA is TGTGCCAGCAGCCATCTGCAGGGGATAATACACTATGGCTACACCTTC.

The gene calls are TRBV4-1 and TRBJ2-4, with 8 bases aligning to TRBD1. Near its end, the DNA agrees better with TRBJ2-7, so the J call may be wrong. Germline CDR1 and CDR2: MGHRA and YSYEKL. CDR3 size: 18 residues. CDR3 sequence: CASSQESPLTGGLYEQYF. The CDR3 DNA reads as TGCGCCAGCAGCCAAGAGTCCCCACTTACAGGGGGGCTTTACGAGCAGTACTTC.

The table lists this clonotype with a count of one. J is TRBJ1-4 and V is TRBV12-3 or TRBV12-4, with 8 positions matching TRBD1. V shed 5 bases and J 3 bases; nucleotides not matched to a gene: 14. The CDR3 covers 18 residues. CDR3 residues: CASSPMGWGGQANEKLFF. The CDR3 DNA sequence: TGTGCCAGCAGTCCAATGGGATGGGGGGGACAGGCTAATGAAAAACTGTTTTTT.